This T cell receptor (beta chain) originates from a study of regulatory T cells in long-lasting Graves disease. V lost 2 bases and J 9 bases, leaving 21 bases between the germline ends. CDR1 and CDR2 from the germline V gene are SNHLY and FYNNEI. The CDR3 length is 16 residues. Indicated time point: persistent/refractory GD, antithyroid drugs over 5 years with positive TRAb. The TCR library was made from RNA that had been extracted from PBMCs in TRIzol. Under American Thyroid Association guidelines, Graves' disease was diagnosed. Study-level findings and limits: TCR diversity was lower in persistent than newly diagnosed Graves' disease.

Both iRepertoire HTBI primers and Arm-PCR of CDR3 regions were used to build the TCR beta libraries. MiXCR, applied by TCRdb to the multiplex PCR reads, yields one record per CDR3 protein. The repertoire has around 460,000 distinct CDR3 sequences, 20% to 25% of them found once; the top ten carry approximately 14%. About this clonotype: Its antigen is unknown.

The chain links TRBV2 to TRBJ2-3, with D maybe TRBD2 (6 bases). The TCR was taken from a female donor with Graves disease. Here the sequenced sample was peripheral blood mononuclear cells (PBMCs), taken when the disease was refractory, from a patient treated with antithyroid drugs. CDR3 sequence: CASSEQGSGSSPTQYF. DNA for the CDR3: TGTGCCAGCAGTGAACAGGGTAGCGGATCCTCCCCAACGCAGTATTTT.